This section outlines one T cell receptor beta chain sequence together with its context. These data belong to a study of blood T cell repertoires in COVID-19. Looking at the study overall: Specimens from acute and convalescent COVID-19 originated in the United States, Italy and Spain. T cells, B-cell-depleted T cells, or PBMCs supplied cDNA or gDNA.

Germline CDR1 is LGHNT and CDR2 is FRNRAP. The CDR3 extends over 12 amino acids. V gave up 2 bases and J gave up 7 bases, with 5 bases separating them. Per the original data handling: Estimation of nucleated cell counts relied on the amplification of reference gene primers. Sequencing was performed with immunoSEQ multiplex PCR; in TCRdb, only in-frame clones are kept and a portion is missing. The D gene and trimming were derived from the DNA, and the V and J assignments and clone size from that table. The sample gives 350,000 or so clones, roughly 87% of which show up once; approximately 0.93% is in the top ten.

This clonotype originated in a woman in her twenties or thirties who had recovered from COVID-19. The sequencing input was PBMCs or T cells enriched from blood (not recorded which). The rearrangement uses TRBV12-5 and TRBJ2-2, with unresolved D. CDR3 residues: CASGLPRGELFF. For the CDR3, the DNA is TGTGCTAGTGGTTTGCCCCGCGGGGAGCTGTTTTTT.